These 4 T cell receptor beta chains originate from one sample sequenced in a study of shared clonotypes between healthy human individuals. Sequencing was performed with immunoSEQ multiplex PCR; in TCRdb, only in-frame clones are kept and a portion is missing. The data contain some 690,000 clones, roughly 87% of them seen just once; the ten biggest clones take up about a third. The specimen was memory CD8+ T cells from PBMCs. Described subset: CD45RO+ cells pooled with CCR7-negative TemRA cells. These receptors came from a man aged 18 to 35 in good health. Some clones in this sample may be carry-over from other donors' samples.

This chain connects TRBV4-1 to TRBJ2-5; D is unclear. The J call may not be correct, given that the DNA end is closer to TRBJ2-7. This CDR3 comprises 14 residues. CDR1 and CDR2 from the germline V gene are MGHRA and YSYEKL. In DNA, the CDR3 is TGCGCCAGCAGCCAGGCAGTCGCGCTCTACGAGCAGTACTTC. Residues: CASSQAVALYEQYF.

This clone was seen just once. The chain couples TRBV27 to TRBJ2-6; D is ambiguous. Germline V gives CDR1 MNHEY, CDR2 SMNVEV (reference sequence). Trimming pared 3 bases from V and 2 bases from J, leaving 8 bases between. The CDR3 is 15 amino acids. The CDR3 DNA follows: TGTGCCAGCAGTTTGGCCAAAACTGGGGCCAACGTCCTGACTTTC. Translating it yields CASSLAKTGANVLTF.

V gene TRBV19 combines with J gene TRBJ1-4, with 12 bases fitting TRBD1. Germline CDR1 and CDR2: LNHDA and SQIVND (reference sequence). The junction had 10 bases not matched to a gene; V was cut back by 5 bases and J by 3 bases. The CDR3 consists of 18 residues. The CDR3 nucleotides read TGTGCCAGTAGTCCCGGGAGGGACAGGGGGCAATCTAATGAAAAACTGTTTTTT. This sequence encodes CASSPGRDRGQSNEKLFF. Based on the CDR3 plus reference TRBV19 and TRBJ1-4, the full variable domain is DGGITQSPKYLFRKEGQNVTLSCEQNLNHDAMYWYRQDPGQGLRLIYYSQIVNDFQKGDIAEGYSVSREKKESFPLTVTSAQKNPTAFYLCASSPGRDRGQSNEKLFFGSGTQLSVL.

This chain uses TRBV27 with TRBJ2-1; 10 bases are shared with TRBD1. Trimming at V came to 6 bases and at J to 3 bases, leaving 2 bases not matched to a gene. Per germline, CDR1 MNHEY and CDR2 SMNVEV (reference sequence). The CDR3 totals 14 residues. CDR3 bases: TGTGCCAGCAGGACAGGGGGCTTCTACAATGAGCAGTTCTTC. Its translation is CASRTGGFYNEQFF.